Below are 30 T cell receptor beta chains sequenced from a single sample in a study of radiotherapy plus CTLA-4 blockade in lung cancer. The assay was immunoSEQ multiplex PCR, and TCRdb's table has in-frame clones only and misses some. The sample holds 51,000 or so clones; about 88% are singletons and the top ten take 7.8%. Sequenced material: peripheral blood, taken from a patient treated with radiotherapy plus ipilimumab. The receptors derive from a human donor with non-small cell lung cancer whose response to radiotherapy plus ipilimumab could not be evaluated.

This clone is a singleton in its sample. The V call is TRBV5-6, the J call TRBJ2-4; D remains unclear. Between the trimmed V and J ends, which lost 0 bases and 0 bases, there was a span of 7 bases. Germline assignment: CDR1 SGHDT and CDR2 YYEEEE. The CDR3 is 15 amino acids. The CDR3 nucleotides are TGTGCCAGCAGCTTGGTCCAGATAGCCAAAAACATTCAGTACTTC. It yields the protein CASSLVQIAKNIQYF.

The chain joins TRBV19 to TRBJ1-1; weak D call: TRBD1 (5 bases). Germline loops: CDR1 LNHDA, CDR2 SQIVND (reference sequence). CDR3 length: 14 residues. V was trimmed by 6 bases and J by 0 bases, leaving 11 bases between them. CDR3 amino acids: CASRGPLMNTEAFF. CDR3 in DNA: TGTGCCAGTAGGGGGCCGTTAATGAACACTGAAGCTTTCTTT.

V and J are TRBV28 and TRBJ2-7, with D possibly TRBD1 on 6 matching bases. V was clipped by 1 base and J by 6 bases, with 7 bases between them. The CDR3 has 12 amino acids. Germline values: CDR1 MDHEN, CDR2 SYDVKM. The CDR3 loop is CASSLLGGEQYF. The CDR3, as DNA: TGTGCCAGCAGTTTATTAGGGGGCGAGCAGTACTTC.

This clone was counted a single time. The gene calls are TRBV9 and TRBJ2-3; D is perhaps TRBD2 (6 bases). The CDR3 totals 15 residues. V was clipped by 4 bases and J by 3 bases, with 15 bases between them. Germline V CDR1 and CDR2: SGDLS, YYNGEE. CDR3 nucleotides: TGTGCCAGCAGCTTACTTAGCGGAAGGACAGATACGCAGTATTTT. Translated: CASSLLSGRTDTQYF.

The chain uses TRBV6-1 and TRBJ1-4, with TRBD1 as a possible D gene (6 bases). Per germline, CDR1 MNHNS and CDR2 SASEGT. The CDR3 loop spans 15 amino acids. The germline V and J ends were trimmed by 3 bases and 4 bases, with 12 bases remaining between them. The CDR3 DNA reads TGTGCCAGCAGTGACGGGACACTTGTTAATGAAAAACTGTTTTTT. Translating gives CASSDGTLVNEKLFF.

As DNA, the CDR3 is TGTGCCAGCAGTAGGACAGGACGCTCCTACGAGCAGTACTTC. Residues: CASSRTGRSYEQYF. This chain joins TRBV6-5 and TRBJ2-7; 7 bases line up with TRBD1. V lost 5 bases to trimming and J lost 0 bases; unmatched junction nucleotides: 4. CDR3 length: 14 residues. Germline assignment: CDR1 MNHEY and CDR2 SVGAGI.

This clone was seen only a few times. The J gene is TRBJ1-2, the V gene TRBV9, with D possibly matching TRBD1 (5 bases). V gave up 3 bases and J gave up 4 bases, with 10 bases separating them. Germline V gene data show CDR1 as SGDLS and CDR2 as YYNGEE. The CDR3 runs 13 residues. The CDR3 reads CASSDRGGYGYTF. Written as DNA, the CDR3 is TGTGCCAGCAGCGACCGCGGGGGCTATGGCTACACCTTC.

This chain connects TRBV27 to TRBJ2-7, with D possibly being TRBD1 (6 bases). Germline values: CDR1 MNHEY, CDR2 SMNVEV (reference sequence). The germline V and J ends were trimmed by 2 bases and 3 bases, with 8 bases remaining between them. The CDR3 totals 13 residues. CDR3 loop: CASSLRGHYEQYF. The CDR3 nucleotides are TGTGCCAGCAGTTTAAGGGGACACTACGAGCAGTACTTC.

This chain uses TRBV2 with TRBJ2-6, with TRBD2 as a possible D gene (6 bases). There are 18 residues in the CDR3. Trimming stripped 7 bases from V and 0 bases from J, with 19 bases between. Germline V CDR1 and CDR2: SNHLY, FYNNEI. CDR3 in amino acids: CASKTVSGLNSGANVLTF. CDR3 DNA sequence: TGTGCCAGCAAAACAGTTTCGGGACTGAACTCTGGGGCCAACGTCCTGACTTTC.

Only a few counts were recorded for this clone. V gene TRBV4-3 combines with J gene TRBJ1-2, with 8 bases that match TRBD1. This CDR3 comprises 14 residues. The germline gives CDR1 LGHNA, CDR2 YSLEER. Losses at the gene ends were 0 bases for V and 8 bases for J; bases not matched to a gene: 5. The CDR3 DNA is TGCGCCAGCAGCCAAGATCAGGGGGCGAGAGGCTACACCTTC. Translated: CASSQDQGARGYTF.

CDR3 region: CASSIGRDSDTQYF. CDR3 nucleotide sequence: TGTGCCAGTAGTATAGGGAGAGACTCAGATACGCAGTATTTT. The rearrangement joins TRBV19 to TRBJ2-3; D gene uncertain. Germline CDR1 reads LNHDA; CDR2 reads SQIVND (reference sequence). The CDR3 spans 14 residues. The V end was cut by 1 base, the J end by 4 bases, with 9 bases between.

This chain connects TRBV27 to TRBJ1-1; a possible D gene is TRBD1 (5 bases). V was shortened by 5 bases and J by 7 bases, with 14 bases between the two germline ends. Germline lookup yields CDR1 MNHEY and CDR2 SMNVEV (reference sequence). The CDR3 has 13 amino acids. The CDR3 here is CASSPMGGNEAFF. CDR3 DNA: TGTGCCAGCAGTCCTATGGGGGGGAATGAAGCTTTCTTT.

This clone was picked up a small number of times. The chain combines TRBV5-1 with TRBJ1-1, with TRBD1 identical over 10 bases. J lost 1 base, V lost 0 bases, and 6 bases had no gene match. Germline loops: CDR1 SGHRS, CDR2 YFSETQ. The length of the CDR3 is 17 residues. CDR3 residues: CASSLGQGASWNTEAFF. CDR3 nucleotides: TGCGCCAGCAGCTTGGGACAGGGGGCGTCATGGAACACTGAAGCTTTCTTT.

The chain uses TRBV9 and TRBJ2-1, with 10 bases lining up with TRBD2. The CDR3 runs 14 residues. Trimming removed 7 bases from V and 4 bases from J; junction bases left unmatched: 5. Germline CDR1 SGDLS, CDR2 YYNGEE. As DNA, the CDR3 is TGTGCCAGCGGGAAGCGGGAGGGATACAATGAGCAGTTCTTC. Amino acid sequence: CASGKREGYNEQFF.

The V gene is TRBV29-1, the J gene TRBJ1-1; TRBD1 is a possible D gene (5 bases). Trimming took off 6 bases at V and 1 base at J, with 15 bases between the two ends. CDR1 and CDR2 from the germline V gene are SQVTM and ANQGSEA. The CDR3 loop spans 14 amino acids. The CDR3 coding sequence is TGCAGCGTGCTTATGGGGGGACCGAACACTGAAGCTTTCTTT. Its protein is CSVLMGGPNTEAFF.

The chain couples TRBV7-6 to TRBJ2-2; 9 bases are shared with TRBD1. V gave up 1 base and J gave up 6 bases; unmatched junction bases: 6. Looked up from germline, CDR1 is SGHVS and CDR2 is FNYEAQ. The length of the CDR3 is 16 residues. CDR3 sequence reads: CASSLVGTGTAGELFF. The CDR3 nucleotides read TGTGCCAGCAGCTTAGTGGGGACAGGGACGGCCGGGGAGCTGTTTTTT.

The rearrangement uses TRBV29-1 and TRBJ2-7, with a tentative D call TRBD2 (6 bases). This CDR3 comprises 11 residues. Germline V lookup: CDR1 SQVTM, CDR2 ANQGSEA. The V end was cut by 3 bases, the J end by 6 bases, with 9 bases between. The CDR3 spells CSVDMGGEQYF. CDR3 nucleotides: TGCAGCGTTGACATGGGGGGCGAGCAGTACTTC.

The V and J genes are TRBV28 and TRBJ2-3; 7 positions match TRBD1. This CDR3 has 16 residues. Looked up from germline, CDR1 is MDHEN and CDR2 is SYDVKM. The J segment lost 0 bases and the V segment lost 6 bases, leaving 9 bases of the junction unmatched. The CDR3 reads CASSLQGSISTDTQYF. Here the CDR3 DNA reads TGTGCCAGCAGCCTACAGGGGTCCATTAGCACAGATACGCAGTATTTT. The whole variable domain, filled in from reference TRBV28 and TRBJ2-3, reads DVKVTQSSRYLVKRTGEKVFLECVQDMDHENMFWYRQDPGLGLRLIYFSYDVKMKEKGDIPEGYSVSREKKERFSLILESASTNQTSMYLCASSLQGSISTDTQYFGPGTRLTVL.

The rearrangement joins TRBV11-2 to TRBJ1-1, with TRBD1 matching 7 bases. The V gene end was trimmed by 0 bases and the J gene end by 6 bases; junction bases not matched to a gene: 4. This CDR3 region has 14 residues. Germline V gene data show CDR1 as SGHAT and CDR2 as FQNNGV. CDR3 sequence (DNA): TGTGCCAGCAGCTTAGATCTGAGGGGGCCTGAAGCTTTCTTT. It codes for CASSLDLRGPEAFF. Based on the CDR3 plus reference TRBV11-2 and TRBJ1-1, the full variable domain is EAGVAQSPRYKIIEKRQSVAFWCNPISGHATLYWYQQILGQGPKLLIQFQNNGVVDDSQLPKDRFSAERLKGVDSTLKIQPAKLEDSAVYLCASSLDLRGPEAFFGQGTRLTVV.

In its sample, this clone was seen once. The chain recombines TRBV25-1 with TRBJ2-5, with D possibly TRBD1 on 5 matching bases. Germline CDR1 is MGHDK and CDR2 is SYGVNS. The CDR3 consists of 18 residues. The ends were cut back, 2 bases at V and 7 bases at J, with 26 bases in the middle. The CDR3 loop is CASSEGVHSTARTGTQYF. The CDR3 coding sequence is TGTGCCAGCAGTGAAGGGGTTCACTCGACAGCCCGAACGGGGACCCAGTACTTC.

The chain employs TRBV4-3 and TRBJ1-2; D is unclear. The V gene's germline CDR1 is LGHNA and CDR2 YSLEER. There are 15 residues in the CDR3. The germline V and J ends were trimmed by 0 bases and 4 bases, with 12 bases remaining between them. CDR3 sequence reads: CASSQDRAGVYGYTF. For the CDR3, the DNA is TGCGCCAGCAGCCAAGATCGGGCCGGGGTCTATGGCTACACCTTC.

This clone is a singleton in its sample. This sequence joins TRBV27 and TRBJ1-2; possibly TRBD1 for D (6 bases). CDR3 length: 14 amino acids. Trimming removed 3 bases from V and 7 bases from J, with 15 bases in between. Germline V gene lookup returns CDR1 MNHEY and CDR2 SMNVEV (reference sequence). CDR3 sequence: CASSLGGGGGGYTF. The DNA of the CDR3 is TGTGCCAGCAGTTTGGGCGGGGGAGGGGGTGGCTACACCTTC.

The CDR3 region has the DNA TGTGCCAGCAGCATCAGCGCCTACGAGCAGTACTTC. Amino acids: CASSISAYEQYF. The genes are TRBV7-2 and TRBJ2-7; D ambiguous. V gave up 5 bases and J gave up 2 bases, with 7 bases separating them. CDR1 is SGHTA, CDR2 FQGNSA, per germline. The CDR3 contains 12 residues. The full variable domain, its missing parts supplied by reference TRBV7-2 and TRBJ2-7, is GAGVSQSPSNKVTEKGKDVELRCDPISGHTALYWYRQSLGQGLEFLIYFQGNSAPDKSGLPSDRFSAERTGGSVSTLTIQRTQQEDSAVYLCASSISAYEQYFGPGTRLTVT.

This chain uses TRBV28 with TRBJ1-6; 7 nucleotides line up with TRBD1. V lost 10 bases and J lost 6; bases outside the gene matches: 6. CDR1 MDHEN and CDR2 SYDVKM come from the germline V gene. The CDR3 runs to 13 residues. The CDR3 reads CATRQGGNSPLHF. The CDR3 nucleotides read TGTGCCACCCGACAGGGAGGTAATTCACCCCTCCACTTT. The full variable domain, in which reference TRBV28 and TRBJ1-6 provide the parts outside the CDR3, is DVKVTQSSRYLVKRTGEKVFLECVQDMDHENMFWYRQDPGLGLRLIYFSYDVKMKEKGDIPEGYSVSREKKERFSLILESASTNQTSMYLCATRQGGNSPLHFGNGTRLTVT.

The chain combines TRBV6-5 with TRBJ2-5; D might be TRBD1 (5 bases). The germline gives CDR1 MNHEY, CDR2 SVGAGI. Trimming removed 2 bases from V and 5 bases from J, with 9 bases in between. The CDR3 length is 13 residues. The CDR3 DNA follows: TGTGCCAGCAGTTACCGGCAGGGTGAGACCCAGTACTTC. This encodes CASSYRQGETQYF.

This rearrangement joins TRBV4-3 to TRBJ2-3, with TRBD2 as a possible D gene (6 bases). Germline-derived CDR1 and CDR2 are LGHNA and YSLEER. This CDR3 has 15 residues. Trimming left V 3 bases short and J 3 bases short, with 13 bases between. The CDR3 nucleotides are TGCGCCAGCAGCCAGTCGGGAGTTCGGACAGATACGCAGTATTTT. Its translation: CASSQSGVRTDTQYF.

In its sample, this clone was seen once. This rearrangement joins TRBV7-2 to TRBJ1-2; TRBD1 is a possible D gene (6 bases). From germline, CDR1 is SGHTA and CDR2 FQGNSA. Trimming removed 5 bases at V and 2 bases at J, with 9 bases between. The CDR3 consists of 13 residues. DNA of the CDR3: TGTGCCAGCAGCCACGGACAGAACTATGGCTACACCTTC. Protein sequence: CASSHGQNYGYTF.

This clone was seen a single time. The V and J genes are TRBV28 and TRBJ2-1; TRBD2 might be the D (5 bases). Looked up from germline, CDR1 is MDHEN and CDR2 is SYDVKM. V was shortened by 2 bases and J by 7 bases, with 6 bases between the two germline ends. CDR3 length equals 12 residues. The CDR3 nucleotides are TGTGCCAGCAGTTTACCGGGGAATGAGCAGTTCTTC. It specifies CASSLPGNEQFF. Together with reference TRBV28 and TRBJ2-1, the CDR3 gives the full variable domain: DVKVTQSSRYLVKRTGEKVFLECVQDMDHENMFWYRQDPGLGLRLIYFSYDVKMKEKGDIPEGYSVSREKKERFSLILESASTNQTSMYLCASSLPGNEQFFGPGTRLTVL.

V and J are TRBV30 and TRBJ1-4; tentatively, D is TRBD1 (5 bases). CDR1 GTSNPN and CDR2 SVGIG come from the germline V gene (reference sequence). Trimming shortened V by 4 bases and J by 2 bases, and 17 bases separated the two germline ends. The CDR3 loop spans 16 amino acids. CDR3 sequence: CAWTPVEAGTNEKLFF. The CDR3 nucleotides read TGTGCCTGGACACCGGTAGAAGCAGGGACTAATGAAAAACTGTTTTTT.

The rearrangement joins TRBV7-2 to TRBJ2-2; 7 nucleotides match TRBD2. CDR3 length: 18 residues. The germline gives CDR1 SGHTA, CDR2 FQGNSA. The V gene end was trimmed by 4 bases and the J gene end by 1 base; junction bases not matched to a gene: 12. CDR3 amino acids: CASSSNPYRGGNTGELFF. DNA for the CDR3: TGTGCCAGCAGCTCGAACCCCTACCGCGGGGGGAACACCGGGGAGCTGTTTTTT.